This T cell receptor (beta chain) is drawn from a study of T cell responses to AZD1222 COVID-19 vaccine. For this clone: The antigen remains undetermined.

Assay used: immunoSEQ multiplex PCR; TCRdb lists only in-frame clones, some missing. The table has roughly 30,000 clones, 70% to 80% seen once. This CDR3 spans 15 amino acids. The V and J ends lost 6 bases and 0 bases, in that order; junction bases with no gene match: 4. Per the germline V gene, CDR1 is MNHEY and CDR2 is SVGAGI. General observations from the study: Among the donors, most were white British and more were female, and clonal diversity was possibly underestimated.

The receptor was isolated from an adult who received the AZD1222 COVID-19 vaccine. Sequenced material: peripheral blood, taken 28 days after the second AZD1222 dose. The chain couples TRBV6-5 to TRBJ1-2; 10 nucleotides line up with TRBD1. The DNA of the CDR3 is TGTGCCAGCAGGGGACAGGGGTTTCCTAACTATGGCTACACCTTC. Translation gives CASRGQGFPNYGYTF.